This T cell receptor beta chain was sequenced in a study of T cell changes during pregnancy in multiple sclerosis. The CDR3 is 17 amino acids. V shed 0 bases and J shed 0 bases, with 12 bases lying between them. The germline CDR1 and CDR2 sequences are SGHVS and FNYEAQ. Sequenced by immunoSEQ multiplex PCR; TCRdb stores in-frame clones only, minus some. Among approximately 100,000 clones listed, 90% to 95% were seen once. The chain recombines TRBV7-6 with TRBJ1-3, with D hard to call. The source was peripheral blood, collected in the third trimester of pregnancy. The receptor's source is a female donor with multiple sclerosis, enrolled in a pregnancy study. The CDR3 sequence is CASSLAATAISGNTIYF. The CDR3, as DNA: TGTGCCAGCAGCTTAGCAGCTACAGCAATCTCTGGAAACACCATATATTTT.